This T cell receptor (beta chain) stems from a study of shared clonotypes between healthy human individuals. Method: immunoSEQ multiplex PCR; TCRdb's copy keeps in-frame clones and lacks some. This sample has about 2.1 million clones, with around 95% found just once. Terminally differentiated effector memory CD45RA+ cells were excluded from the naive CD8 cells, which were CD45RO-negative and positively selected for CCR7. The ends were cut back, 4 bases at V and 3 bases at J, with 9 bases in the middle. CDR1 and CDR2 from the germline V gene are MNHEY and SMNVEV (reference sequence). This CDR3 has 13 amino acids.

The clonotype was recovered from a man younger than 35 in good health. Some clones in this sample may be carry-over from other donors' samples. Sequences were obtained from naive CD8+ T cells from PBMCs. This rearrangement joins TRBV27 to TRBJ1-2; D possibly corresponds to TRBD1 (5 bases). The CDR3, as DNA: TGTGCCAGCAGTTCAGGGATTGACTATGGCTACACCTTC. Translated, it gives CASSSGIDYGYTF.